The 2 T cell receptor beta chains in this list originate from one sample, sequenced in a study of Ad26.COV2.S vaccination and SARS-CoV-2 variants. This sample's treatment: roughly 18 received Ad26.COV2.S at low or high dose, single or two shots; several received placebo; per-sample allocation not given. Day 63 following the first vaccine or placebo injection was when the samples were taken. Profiled with immunoSEQ multiplex PCR; TCRdb holds only in-frame clones, not every one. This table holds about 350,000 clones, about 88% found once. The input for sequencing was peripheral blood, taken in a trial of Ad26.COV2.S vaccine versus placebo. The receptors here all came from a person aged 18 to 59 who received the Ad26.COV2.S COVID-19 vaccine or a placebo.

The chain's CDR3 is CASSTGQGGFNQPQHF. The CDR3 bases are TGTGCCAGTAGTACAGGACAGGGGGGATTCAATCAGCCCCAGCATTTT. The genes are TRBV19 and TRBJ1-5, with TRBD1 matching over 10 bases. J was trimmed by 3 bases and V by 4 bases; bases with no gene match: 6. CDR1 and CDR2 from the germline V gene are LNHDA and SQIVND (reference sequence). The CDR3 has 16 residues.

This chain links TRBV5-1 with TRBJ2-1; 15 bases map to TRBD2. The ends lost 4 bases at V and 4 bases at J; junction bases unmatched: 3. The CDR3 contains 16 residues. Germline lookup yields CDR1 SGHRS and CDR2 YFSETQ. In nucleotides, the CDR3 is TGCGCCAGCAGCACCGGGACTAGCGGGGGGTACAATGAGCAGTTCTTC. It is translated as CASSTGTSGGYNEQFF.